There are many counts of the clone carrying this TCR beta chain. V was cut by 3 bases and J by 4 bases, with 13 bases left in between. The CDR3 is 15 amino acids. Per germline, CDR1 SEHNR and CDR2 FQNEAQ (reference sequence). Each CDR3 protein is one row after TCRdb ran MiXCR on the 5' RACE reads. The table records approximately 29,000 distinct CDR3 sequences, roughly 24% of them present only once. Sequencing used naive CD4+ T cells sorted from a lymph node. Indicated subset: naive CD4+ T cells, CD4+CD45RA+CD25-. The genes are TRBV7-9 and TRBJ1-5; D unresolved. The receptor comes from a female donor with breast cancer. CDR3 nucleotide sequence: TGTGCCAGCAGCTTGGATACAGAGGTTAATCAGCCCCAGCATTTT. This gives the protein CASSLDTEVNQPQHF.